This T cell receptor (beta chain) was observed in a study of identical twins. General study results and limits: In zero-insertion analyses, partial confounding could arise from invariant MAIT and iNKT cells. With monozygotic twins, out-of-frame TCR alpha sharing exceeded what models estimated.

cDNA molecules carried unique molecular identifiers, and template switching added a universal primer site. TCRdb itself ran the 5' RACE reads through MiXCR, one entry per CDR3 protein. Of about 920,000 distinct CDR3 sequences listed, over 9% are singletons. As for this clonotype: What it binds is unknown.

This sample also appeared in a second study, on yellow fever vaccine responses in identical twins.

Sequenced material: PBMCs. The origin of this receptor is a young woman in good health.

The CDR3 sequence: CASSQVGGGIHGYTF. The CDR3 region has the DNA TGCGCCAGCAGCCAAGTAGGTGGGGGAATCCATGGCTACACCTTC. This chain links TRBV4-1 with TRBJ1-2; perhaps TRBD1 as D (5 bases). From germline, CDR1 is MGHRA and CDR2 YSYEKL. V was trimmed by 1 base and J by 6 bases, leaving 15 bases between them. This CDR3 spans 15 amino acids.